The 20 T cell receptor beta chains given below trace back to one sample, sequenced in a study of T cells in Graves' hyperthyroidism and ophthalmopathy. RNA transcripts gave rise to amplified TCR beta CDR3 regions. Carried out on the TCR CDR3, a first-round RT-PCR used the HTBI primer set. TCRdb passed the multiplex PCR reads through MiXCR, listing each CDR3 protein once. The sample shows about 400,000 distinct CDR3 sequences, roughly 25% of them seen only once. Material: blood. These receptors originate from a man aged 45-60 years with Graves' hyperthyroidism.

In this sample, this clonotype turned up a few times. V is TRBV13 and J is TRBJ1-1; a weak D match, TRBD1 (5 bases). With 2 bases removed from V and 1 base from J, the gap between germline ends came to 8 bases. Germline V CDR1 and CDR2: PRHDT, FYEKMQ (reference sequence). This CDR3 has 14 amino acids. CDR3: CASSLTGRNTEAFF. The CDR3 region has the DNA TGTGCCAGCAGCTTAACAGGACGGAACACTGAAGCTTTCTTT.

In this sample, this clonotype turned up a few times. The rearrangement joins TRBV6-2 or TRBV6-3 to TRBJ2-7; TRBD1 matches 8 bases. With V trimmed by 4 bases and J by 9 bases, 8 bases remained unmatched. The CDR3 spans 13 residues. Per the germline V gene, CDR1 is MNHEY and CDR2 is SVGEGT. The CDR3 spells CASSSGTGQGQYF. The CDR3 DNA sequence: TGTGCCAGCAGTTCCGGGACAGGTCAAGGGCAGTACTTC.

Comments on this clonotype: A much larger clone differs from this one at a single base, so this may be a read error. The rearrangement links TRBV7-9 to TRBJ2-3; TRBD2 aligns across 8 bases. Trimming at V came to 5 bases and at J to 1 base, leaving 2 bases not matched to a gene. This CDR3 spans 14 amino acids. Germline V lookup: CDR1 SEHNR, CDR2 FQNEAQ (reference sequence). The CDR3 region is CASSTTSGTDTQYF. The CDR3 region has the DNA TGTGCCAGCAGCACGACTAGCGGCACAGATACGCAGTATTTT.

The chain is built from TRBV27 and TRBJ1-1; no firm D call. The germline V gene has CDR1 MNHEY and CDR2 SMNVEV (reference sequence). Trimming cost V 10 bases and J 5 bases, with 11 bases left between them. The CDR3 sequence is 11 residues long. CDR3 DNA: TGTGCCACAATCTCGGGGACTGAAGCTTTCTTT. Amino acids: CATISGTEAFF.

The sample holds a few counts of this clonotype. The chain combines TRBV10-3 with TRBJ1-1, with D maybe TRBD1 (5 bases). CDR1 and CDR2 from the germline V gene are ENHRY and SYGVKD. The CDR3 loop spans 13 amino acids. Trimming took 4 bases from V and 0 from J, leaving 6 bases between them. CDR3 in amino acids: CAISGQMNTEAFF. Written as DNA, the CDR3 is TGTGCCATCAGTGGACAGATGAACACTGAAGCTTTCTTT.

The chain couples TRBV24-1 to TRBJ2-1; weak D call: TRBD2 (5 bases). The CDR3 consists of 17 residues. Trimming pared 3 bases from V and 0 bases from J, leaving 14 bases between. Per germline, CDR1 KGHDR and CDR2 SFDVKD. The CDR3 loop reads CATSDDLAGSSYNEQFF. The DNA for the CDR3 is TGTGCCACCAGTGATGATCTCGCGGGTTCCTCCTACAATGAGCAGTTCTTC.

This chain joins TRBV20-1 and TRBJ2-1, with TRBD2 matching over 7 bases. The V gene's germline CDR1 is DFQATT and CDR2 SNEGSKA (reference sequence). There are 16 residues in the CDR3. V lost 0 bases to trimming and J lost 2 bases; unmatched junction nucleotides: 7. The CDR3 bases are TGCAGTGCTAGAGATCCCAACGGACTAGCCTACAATGAGCAGTTCTTC. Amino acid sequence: CSARDPNGLAYNEQFF.

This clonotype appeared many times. CDR3 sequence reads: CASSLGINEQFF. CDR3 coding DNA: TGTGCCAGCAGCTTAGGGATCAATGAGCAGTTCTTC. The rearrangement uses TRBV11-3 and TRBJ2-1; unclear D gene. CDR3 size: 12 residues. In germline, CDR1 is SGHNT, CDR2 YENEEA. V was cut by 1 base and J by 6 bases, with 4 bases left in between.

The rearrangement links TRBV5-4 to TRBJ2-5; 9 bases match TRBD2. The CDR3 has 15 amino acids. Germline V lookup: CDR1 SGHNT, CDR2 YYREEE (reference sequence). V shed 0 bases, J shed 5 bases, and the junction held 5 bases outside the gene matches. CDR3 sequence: CASSLAGGLAETQYF. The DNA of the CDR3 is TGTGCCAGCAGCTTGGCCGGAGGACTAGCGGAGACCCAGTACTTC.

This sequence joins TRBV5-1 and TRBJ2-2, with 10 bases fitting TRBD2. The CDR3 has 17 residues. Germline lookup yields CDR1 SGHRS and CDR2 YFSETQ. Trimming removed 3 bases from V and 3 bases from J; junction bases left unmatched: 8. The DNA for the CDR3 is TGCGCCAGCAGCTCTCCTCTAGCGGGAGTGTACACCGGGGAGCTGTTTTTT. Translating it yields CASSSPLAGVYTGELFF.

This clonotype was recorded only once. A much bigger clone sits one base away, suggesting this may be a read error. DNA for the CDR3: TGTGCCAGCAGTTCCTCACCGCTTGGGACCCAGTACTTC. This gives the protein CASSSSPLGTQYF. The V gene is TRBV6-5, the J gene TRBJ2-5; D unclear. This CDR3 contains 13 residues. Germline V gene sequence: CDR1 MNHEY, CDR2 SVGAGI. The V end lost 4 bases, the J end lost 7 bases, and 13 bases lay between the germline ends.

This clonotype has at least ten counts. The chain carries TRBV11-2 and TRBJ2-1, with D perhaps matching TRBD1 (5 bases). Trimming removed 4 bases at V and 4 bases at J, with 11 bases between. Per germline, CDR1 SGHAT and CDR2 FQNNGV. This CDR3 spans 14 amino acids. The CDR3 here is CASSSTGAYNEQFF. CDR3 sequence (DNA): TGTGCCAGCAGCTCCACAGGAGCTTACAATGAGCAGTTCTTC.

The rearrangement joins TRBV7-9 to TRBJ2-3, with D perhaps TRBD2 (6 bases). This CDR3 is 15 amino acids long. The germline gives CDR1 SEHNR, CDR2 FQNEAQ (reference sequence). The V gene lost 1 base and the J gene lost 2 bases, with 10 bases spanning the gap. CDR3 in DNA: TGTGCCAGCAGCTTAGTAAGCGGGTACACAGATACGCAGTATTTT. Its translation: CASSLVSGYTDTQYF.

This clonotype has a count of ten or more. The CDR3: CASSPTVGNEQFF. In DNA form, the CDR3 reads TGTGCCAGCAGTCCGACAGTGGGCAATGAGCAGTTCTTC. The chain is built from TRBV6-1 and TRBJ2-1, with a tentative D call TRBD1 (5 bases). The ends were cut back, 5 bases at V and 6 bases at J, with 11 bases in the middle. This CDR3 has 13 residues. CDR1 and CDR2 (germline): MNHNS, SASEGT.

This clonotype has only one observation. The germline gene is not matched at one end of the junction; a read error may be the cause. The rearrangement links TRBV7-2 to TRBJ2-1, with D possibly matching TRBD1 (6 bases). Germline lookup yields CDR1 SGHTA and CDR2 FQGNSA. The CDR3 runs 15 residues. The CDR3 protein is CACSLGGTGVGEQFF. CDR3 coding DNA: TGTGCCTGCAGCTTAGGGGGAACCGGCGTCGGGGAGCAGTTCTTC. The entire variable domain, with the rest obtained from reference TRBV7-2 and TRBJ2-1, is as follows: GAGVSQSPSNKVTEKGKDVELRCDPISGHTALYWYRQSLGQGLEFLIYFQGNSAPDKSGLPSDRFSAERTGGSVSTLTIQRTQQEDSAVYLCACSLGGTGVGEQFFGPGTRLTVL.

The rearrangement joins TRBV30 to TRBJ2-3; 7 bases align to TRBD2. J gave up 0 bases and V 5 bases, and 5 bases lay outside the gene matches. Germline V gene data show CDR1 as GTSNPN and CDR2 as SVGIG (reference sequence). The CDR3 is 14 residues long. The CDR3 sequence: CAWRPGGSTDTQYF. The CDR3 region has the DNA TGTGCCTGGCGGCCGGGAGGTAGCACAGATACGCAGTATTTT.

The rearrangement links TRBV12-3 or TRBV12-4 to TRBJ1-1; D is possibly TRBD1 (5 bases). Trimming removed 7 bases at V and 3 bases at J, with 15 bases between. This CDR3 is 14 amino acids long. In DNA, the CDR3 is TGTGCCAGCACTGGACCGGGGGGATACACTGAAGCTTTCTTT. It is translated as CASTGPGGYTEAFF.

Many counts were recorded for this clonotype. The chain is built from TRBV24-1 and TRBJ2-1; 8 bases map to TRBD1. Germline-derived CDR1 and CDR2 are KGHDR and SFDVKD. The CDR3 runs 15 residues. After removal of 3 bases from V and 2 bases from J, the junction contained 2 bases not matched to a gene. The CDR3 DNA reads TGTGCCACCAGTGATGCAGGGGGCACCTACAATGAGCAGTTCTTC. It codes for CATSDAGGTYNEQFF.

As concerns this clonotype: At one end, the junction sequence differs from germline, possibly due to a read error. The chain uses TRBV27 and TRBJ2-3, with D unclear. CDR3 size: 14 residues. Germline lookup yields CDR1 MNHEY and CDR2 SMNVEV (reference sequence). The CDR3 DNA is TGTGCCGGCAGTTTCACGGCTGGCACAGATACGCAGTATTTT. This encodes CAGSFTAGTDTQYF.

The CDR3 bases are TGTGCCAGCAGCTCGAGAGATCCGGGAGCGACCATAGATGAGCAGTTCTTC. Translation gives CASSSRDPGATIDEQFF. The J gene is TRBJ2-1, the V gene TRBV11-3, with a weak D call TRBD2 (6 bases). Per germline, CDR1 SGHNT and CDR2 YENEEA. The CDR3 runs 17 residues. The V gene lost 4 bases and the J gene lost 8 bases, with 24 bases spanning the gap.